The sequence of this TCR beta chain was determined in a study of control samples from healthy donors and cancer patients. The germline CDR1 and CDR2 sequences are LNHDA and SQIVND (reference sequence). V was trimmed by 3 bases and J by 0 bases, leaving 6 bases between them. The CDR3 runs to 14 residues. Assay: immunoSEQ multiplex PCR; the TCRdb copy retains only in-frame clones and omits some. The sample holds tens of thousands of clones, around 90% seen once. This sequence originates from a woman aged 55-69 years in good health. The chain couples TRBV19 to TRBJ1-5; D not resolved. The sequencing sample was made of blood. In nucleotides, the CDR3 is TGTGCCAGTAGTATCTCGGATAGCAATCAGCCCCAGCATTTT. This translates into CASSISDSNQPQHF.